This T cell receptor (beta chain) originates from a study of control samples from healthy donors and cancer patients. CDR1 is ENHRY and CDR2 is SYGVKD in the germline V gene. This CDR3 contains 16 residues. Trimming removed 1 base from V and 3 bases from J, with 14 bases in between. Assay: immunoSEQ multiplex PCR; the TCRdb copy retains only in-frame clones and omits some. This sample has roughly 55,000 clones, with over 75% found just once. This receptor was identified in a man aged 45-60 years in good health. What was sequenced was blood. The chain has TRBV10-3 and TRBJ2-3, with a weak D call TRBD2 (6 bases). CDR3 coding DNA: TGTGCCATCAGTGAGTTAGGGCTAGCGACAACAGATACGCAGTATTTT. This codes for CAISELGLATTDTQYF.